The count of the clone carrying this T cell receptor beta chain is one. The data were obtained in a study of radiation and T cells in renal cell carcinoma. The time point denotes: blood 4 weeks post-SBRT, at nephrectomy. Treatment defined: 15 Gy SBRT to primary tumor, nephrectomy 4 weeks later. The method was immunoSEQ multiplex PCR; TCRdb's version includes in-frame clones alone and lacks a portion of them. The table records some 78,000 clones, around 89% of them present only once. The CDR3 spans 13 residues. Deletions cut 5 bases from V and 7 bases from J, with 9 bases between. CDR1 is SGHTA, CDR2 FQGNSA, per germline.

The V call is TRBV7-2, the J call TRBJ1-6; no clear D. This clonotype originated in a woman between 70 and 85 years old with renal cell carcinoma. Source: blood, taken from a patient whose treatment included radiotherapy and nephrectomy. This chain's CDR3 is CASSLSVNSPLHF. As DNA, the CDR3 is TGTGCCAGCAGCCTCTCAGTCAATTCACCCCTCCACTTT. The complete variable domain, with remaining parts taken from reference TRBV7-2 and TRBJ1-6, reads GAGVSQSPSNKVTEKGKDVELRCDPISGHTALYWYRQSLGQGLEFLIYFQGNSAPDKSGLPSDRFSAERTGGSVSTLTIQRTQQEDSAVYLCASSLSVNSPLHFGNGTRLTVT.